These 29 T cell receptor beta chains originate from one sample sequenced in a study of cytomegalovirus exposure and HLA in healthy donors. The PCR had 60 Vbeta and 13 Jbeta primers. Assay used: immunoSEQ multiplex PCR; TCRdb lists only in-frame clones, some missing. This sample's clone table lists under 130,000 clones. The sequencing sample was made of PBMCs. Source of these receptors: a man aged 45 to 65 in good health and CMV-seronegative.

The rearrangement uses TRBV4-2 and TRBJ2-6; D may be TRBD1 (5 bases). The length of the CDR3 is 17 residues. Trimming stripped 0 bases from V and 0 bases from J, with 9 bases between. From germline, CDR1 is LGHNA and CDR2 YNFKEQ. The CDR3 coding sequence is TGTGCCAGCAGCCAAGATAGGGGCGGCTCTGGGGCCAACGTCCTGACTTTC. It translates to CASSQDRGGSGANVLTF.

As to this clone: Other DNA sequences in the sample encode the same CDR3. The genes are TRBV6-5 and TRBJ2-7, with 9 bases aligning to TRBD1. The ends lost 0 bases at V and 1 base at J; junction bases unmatched: 1. Per germline, CDR1 MNHEY and CDR2 SVGAGI. The CDR3 is 15 amino acids. Written as DNA, the CDR3 is TGTGCCAGCAGTTACTCTGGGACAGGGTCCTACGAGCAGTACTTC. Protein sequence: CASSYSGTGSYEQYF.

The V call is TRBV19, the J call TRBJ1-6; TRBD1 might be the D (5 bases). Germline-derived CDR1 and CDR2 are LNHDA and SQIVND (reference sequence). Trimming pared 5 bases from V and 6 bases from J, leaving 11 bases between. This CDR3 region has 14 residues. The CDR3 here is CASSPRTTNSPLHF. CDR3 nucleotides: TGTGCCAGTAGTCCCAGGACAACTAATTCACCCCTCCACTTT.

The chain carries TRBV18 and TRBJ1-5; 7 nucleotides match TRBD1. J gave up 5 bases and V 2 bases, and 0 bases lay outside the gene matches. This CDR3 region has 13 residues. The germline V gene encodes CDR1 KGHSH and CDR2 LQKENI. CDR3 in DNA: TGTGCCAGCTCACCAGACAGGGATCAGCCCCAGCATTTT. This encodes CASSPDRDQPQHF.

The V call is TRBV18, the J call TRBJ1-3, with a tentative D call TRBD1 (5 bases). The CDR3 covers 16 residues. Trimming shortened V by 6 bases and J by 2 bases, and 17 bases separated the two germline ends. Germline CDR1 KGHSH, CDR2 LQKENI. The CDR3: CASSPAGSGAGNTIYF. CDR3 DNA sequence: TGTGCCAGCTCGCCAGCAGGGAGCGGGGCTGGAAACACCATATATTTT. Using reference TRBV18 and TRBJ1-3 for the parts outside the CDR3, the full variable domain is NAGVMQNPRHLVRRRGQEARLRCSPMKGHSHVYWYRQLPEEGLKFMVYLQKENIIDESGMPKERFSAEFPKEGPSILRIQQVVRGDSAAYFCASSPAGSGAGNTIYFGEGSWLTVV.

The chain recombines TRBV18 with TRBJ1-2; 9 nucleotides match TRBD1. The CDR3 runs 14 residues. In germline, CDR1 is KGHSH, CDR2 LQKENI. V lost 4 bases and J lost 8; bases outside the gene matches: 8. DNA for the CDR3: TGTGCCAGCTCACTGGGGACAGGGCTTGAAGGCTACACCTTC. This encodes CASSLGTGLEGYTF.

V and J are TRBV5-1 and TRBJ2-3; D not certain. The CDR3 is 12 residues long. Trimming cost V 3 bases and J 2 bases, with 4 bases left between them. CDR1 and CDR2 from the germline V gene are SGHRS and YFSETQ. CDR3 coding DNA: TGCGCCAGCAGCTATAACACAGATACGCAGTATTTT. It codes for CASSYNTDTQYF. Full variable domain (missing parts from reference TRBV5-1 and TRBJ2-3): KAGVTQTPRYLIKTRGQQVTLSCSPISGHRSVSWYQQTPGQGLQFLFEYFSETQRNKGNFPGRFSGRQFSNSRSEMNVSTLELGDSALYLCASSYNTDTQYFGPGTRLTVL.

The chain uses TRBV19 and TRBJ2-7; possibly TRBD2 for D (6 bases). Trimming pared 5 bases from V and 3 bases from J, leaving 14 bases between. Germline CDR1 and CDR2: LNHDA and SQIVND (reference sequence). This CDR3 comprises 14 residues. CDR3 region: CASSHGDFNYEQYF. The CDR3, as DNA: TGTGCCAGTAGTCATGGGGACTTCAACTACGAGCAGTACTTC. The full variable domain, in which reference TRBV19 and TRBJ2-7 provide the parts outside the CDR3, is DGGITQSPKYLFRKEGQNVTLSCEQNLNHDAMYWYRQDPGQGLRLIYYSQIVNDFQKGDIAEGYSVSREKKESFPLTVTSAQKNPTAFYLCASSHGDFNYEQYFGPGTRLTVT.

The chain carries TRBV6-5 and TRBJ1-2, with TRBD1 identical over 9 bases. Losses at the gene ends were 0 bases for V and 8 bases for J; bases not matched to a gene: 7. The CDR3 length is 15 residues. Germline CDR1 MNHEY, CDR2 SVGAGI. The CDR3 loop reads CASSYSNRGRGGYTF. Here the CDR3 DNA reads TGTGCCAGCAGTTACTCGAACAGGGGGCGAGGAGGCTACACCTTC.

The chain combines TRBV7-2 with TRBJ1-1; tentative D call: TRBD1 (6 bases). Germline CDR1 reads SGHTA; CDR2 reads FQGNSA. The germline V and J ends were trimmed by 4 bases and 6 bases, with 18 bases remaining between them. This CDR3 is 15 amino acids long. This chain's CDR3 is CASSYTQGIGAEAFF. The CDR3, as DNA: TGTGCCAGCAGCTACACGCAGGGGATTGGTGCTGAAGCTTTCTTT.

The chain carries TRBV9 and TRBJ2-1; D not resolved. Trimming took 4 bases from V and 5 from J, leaving 7 bases between them. Germline CDR1 is SGDLS and CDR2 is YYNGEE. This CDR3 spans 12 amino acids. DNA of the CDR3: TGTGCCAGCAGCCTACCTAACAATGAGCAGTTCTTC. As protein: CASSLPNNEQFF.

The CDR3 nucleotides read TGTGCCTCAGGCTGGGGGAGCGGGATTAAGTATGAGCAGTTCTTC. Translated, it gives CASGWGSGIKYEQFF. This rearrangement joins TRBV7-8 to TRBJ2-1; 7 bases match TRBD2. The CDR3 totals 15 residues. Unmatched junction bases numbered 18, after V lost 11 bases and J lost 8 bases. CDR1 SGHVS and CDR2 FQNEAQ come from the germline V gene. The entire variable domain, with the rest obtained from reference TRBV7-8 and TRBJ2-1, is as follows: GAGVSQSPRYKVAKRGQDVALRCDPISGHVSLFWYQQALGQGPEFLTYFQNEAQLDKSGLPSDRFFAERPEGSVSTLKIQRTQQEDSAVYLCASGWGSGIKYEQFFGPGTRLTVL.

This chain connects TRBV7-8 to TRBJ2-5, with a possible D match to TRBD2 (6 bases). Germline-derived CDR1 and CDR2 are SGHVS and FQNEAQ. The V gene lost 1 base and the J gene lost 3 bases, with 15 bases spanning the gap. The CDR3 consists of 16 residues. The CDR3 coding sequence is TGTGCCAGCAGCTTAGGGCATACGGAGGGTAAAGAGACCCAGTACTTC. This gives the protein CASSLGHTEGKETQYF.

CDR3 nucleotides: TGCAGTGCCAAAGCCCCGACAAGAGCTTTCTTT. The encoded protein is CSAKAPTRAFF. The chain combines TRBV20-1 with TRBJ1-1; D remains unclear. CDR3 length: 11 amino acids. V lost 6 bases and J 10 bases, leaving 15 bases between the germline ends. The germline V gene encodes CDR1 DFQATT and CDR2 SNEGSKA (reference sequence).

V usage is TRBV20-1 and J usage is TRBJ1-2, with a weak D call TRBD1 (5 bases). The V end was cut by 5 bases, the J end by 7 bases, with 8 bases between. CDR1 DFQATT and CDR2 SNEGSKA come from the germline V gene (reference sequence). The CDR3 length is 10 residues. The CDR3 DNA reads TGCAGTGCTCCAGGGTCTGGCTACACCTTC. This sequence encodes CSAPGSGYTF.

The rearrangement uses TRBV5-1 and TRBJ1-6, with TRBD1 identical over 8 bases. The germline CDR1 and CDR2 sequences are SGHRS and YFSETQ. This CDR3 region has 14 residues. The junction had 5 bases not matched to a gene; V was cut back by 0 bases and J by 12 bases. CDR3 coding DNA: TGCGCCAGCAGCTTGGACAGGGGGAGGAGACCCCTCCACTTT. It specifies CASSLDRGRRPLHF.

The J gene is TRBJ2-2, the V gene TRBV7-9; 10 positions match TRBD1. Losses at the gene ends were 6 bases for V and 4 bases for J; bases not matched to a gene: 2. The CDR3 has 14 residues. CDR1 and CDR2 (germline): SEHNR, FQNEAQ (reference sequence). This CDR3 is CASSRTGGTGELFF. Written as DNA, the CDR3 is TGTGCCAGCAGTCGGACAGGGGGCACCGGGGAGCTGTTTTTT.

The V and J genes are TRBV9 and TRBJ2-7; D gene unclear. V lost 0 bases and J 6 bases, leaving 10 bases between the germline ends. Germline assignment: CDR1 SGDLS and CDR2 YYNGEE. The CDR3 has 13 residues. CDR3 sequence (DNA): TGTGCCAGCAGCGTAGATGTGGGCCGCGAGCAGTACTTC. Protein product: CASSVDVGREQYF.

The rearrangement joins TRBV2 to TRBJ2-7; 12 bases align to TRBD1. J was trimmed by 4 bases and V by 6 bases; bases with no gene match: 7. This CDR3 region has 15 residues. The V gene's germline CDR1 is SNHLY and CDR2 FYNNEI. This CDR3 is CASRGGQGAFYEQYF. DNA for the CDR3: TGTGCCAGCAGAGGGGGACAGGGGGCCTTTTACGAGCAGTACTTC.

The chain is built from TRBV7-2 and TRBJ1-1; TRBD1 might be the D (5 bases). V was cut by 0 bases and J by 0 bases, with 20 bases left in between. The CDR3 covers 19 residues. The germline gives CDR1 SGHTA, CDR2 FQGNSA. CDR3 coding DNA: TGTGCCAGCAGCTTAGCCCCCCCCTTTCAGGGTGGGTTGAACACTGAAGCTTTCTTT. Translating it yields CASSLAPPFQGGLNTEAFF.

This chain links TRBV4-1 with TRBJ2-7, with 7 nucleotides matching TRBD2. V shed 4 bases and J 2 bases; nucleotides not matched to a gene: 11. Germline CDR1 MGHRA, CDR2 YSYEKL. This CDR3 spans 16 amino acids. This CDR3 reads CASSLRAGVSPYEQYF. The DNA of the CDR3 is TGCGCCAGCAGCCTTCGTGCGGGAGTAAGCCCCTACGAGCAGTACTTC.

The J gene is TRBJ2-7, the V gene TRBV2; D is uncertain. The CDR3 covers 13 residues. Germline CDR1 SNHLY, CDR2 FYNNEI. Deletions cut 4 bases from V and 0 bases from J, with 7 bases between. The CDR3 coding sequence is TGTGCCAGCAGTGGAGGAGCCTCCTACGAGCAGTACTTC. It codes for CASSGGASYEQYF.

The chain joins TRBV5-1 to TRBJ2-1; the match to TRBD2 covers 9 bases. Germline V CDR1 and CDR2: SGHRS, YFSETQ. V gave up 5 bases and J gave up 4 bases; unmatched junction bases: 7. The CDR3 covers 15 residues. The CDR3 loop is CASRATSGVYNEQFF. The CDR3 coding sequence is TGCGCCAGCAGGGCGACTAGCGGAGTATACAATGAGCAGTTCTTC. Variable domain in full (rest from reference TRBV5-1 and TRBJ2-1): KAGVTQTPRYLIKTRGQQVTLSCSPISGHRSVSWYQQTPGQGLQFLFEYFSETQRNKGNFPGRFSGRQFSNSRSEMNVSTLELGDSALYLCASRATSGVYNEQFFGPGTRLTVL.

The rearrangement links TRBV5-6 to TRBJ1-1; D unclear. Trimming cost V 1 base and J 4 bases, with 14 bases left between them. The CDR3 has 15 amino acids. CDR1 and CDR2 (germline): SGHDT, YYEEEE. The DNA of the CDR3 is TGTGCCAGCAGCTTGTTCCGAGTTAGTGGCACTGAAGCTTTCTTT. Its translation is CASSLFRVSGTEAFF.

This chain links TRBV19 with TRBJ2-5; 8 bases map to TRBD2. V dropped 3 bases and J dropped 5; count of bases not matched to a gene: 8. Germline loops: CDR1 LNHDA, CDR2 SQIVND (reference sequence). CDR3 length: 15 amino acids. Here the CDR3 reads CASSIGGLASETQYF. The CDR3, as DNA: TGTGCCAGTAGTATTGGCGGACTAGCATCCGAGACCCAGTACTTC.

The rearrangement uses TRBV4-2 and TRBJ2-3, with TRBD2 matching over 9 bases. Trimming removed 1 base from V and 3 bases from J; junction bases left unmatched: 5. CDR3 length equals 16 residues. CDR1 and CDR2 from the germline V gene are LGHNA and YNFKEQ. CDR3 in amino acids: CASSQVTSGRTDTQYF. As DNA, the CDR3 is TGTGCCAGCAGCCAAGTGACCAGCGGGAGGACAGATACGCAGTATTTT.

The chain couples TRBV27 to TRBJ1-2; a weak D match, TRBD1 (5 bases). CDR1 and CDR2 from the germline V gene are MNHEY and SMNVEV (reference sequence). The CDR3 spans 14 residues. V was trimmed by 0 bases and J by 3 bases, leaving 8 bases between them. CDR3 DNA: TGTGCCAGCAGTTTATCGGGGGACTACTATGGCTACACCTTC. Its translation: CASSLSGDYYGYTF.

The chain combines TRBV9 with TRBJ1-1; D gene uncertain. CDR1 is SGDLS and CDR2 is YYNGEE in the germline V gene. CDR3 length: 14 residues. V lost 0 bases and J 2 bases, leaving 8 bases between the germline ends. In DNA form, the CDR3 reads TGTGCCAGCAGCGTAGGGAGTGGAAACACTGAAGCTTTCTTT. Translation gives CASSVGSGNTEAFF. Full variable domain (rest looked up from reference TRBV9 and TRBJ1-1): DSGVTQTPKHLITATGQRVTLRCSPRSGDLSVYWYQQSLDQGLQFLIQYYNGEERAKGNILERFSAQQFPDLHSELNLSSLELGDSALYFCASSVGSGNTEAFFGQGTRLTVV.

The chain has TRBV6-4 and TRBJ1-2, with TRBD1 as a possible D gene (5 bases). V gave up 1 base and J gave up 7 bases, with 7 bases separating them. Germline V CDR1 and CDR2: MRHNA, SNTAGT. The CDR3 is 12 amino acids. The CDR3 nucleotides read TGTGCCAGCAGTGACTTGGGGGGTGGCTACACCTTC. Its protein product is CASSDLGGGYTF.